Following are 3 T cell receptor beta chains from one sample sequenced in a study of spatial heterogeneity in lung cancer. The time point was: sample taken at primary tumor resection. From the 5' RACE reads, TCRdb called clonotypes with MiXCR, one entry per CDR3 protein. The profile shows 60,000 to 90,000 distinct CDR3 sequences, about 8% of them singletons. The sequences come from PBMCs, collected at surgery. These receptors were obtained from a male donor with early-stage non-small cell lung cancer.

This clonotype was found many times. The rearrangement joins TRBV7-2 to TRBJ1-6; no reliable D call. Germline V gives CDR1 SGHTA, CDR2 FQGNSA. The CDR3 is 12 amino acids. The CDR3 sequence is CASSGYNSPLHF. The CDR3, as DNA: TGTGCTTCCTCGGGTTATAATTCACCCCTCCACTTT.

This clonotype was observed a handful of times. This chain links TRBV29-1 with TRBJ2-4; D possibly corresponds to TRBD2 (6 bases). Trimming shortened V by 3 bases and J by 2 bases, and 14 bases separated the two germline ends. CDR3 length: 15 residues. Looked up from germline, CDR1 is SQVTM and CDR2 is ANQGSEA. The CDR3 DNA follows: TGCAGCGTTGATTCGGGCGCGGGAACCAAAAACATTCAGTACTTC. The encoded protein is CSVDSGAGTKNIQYF.

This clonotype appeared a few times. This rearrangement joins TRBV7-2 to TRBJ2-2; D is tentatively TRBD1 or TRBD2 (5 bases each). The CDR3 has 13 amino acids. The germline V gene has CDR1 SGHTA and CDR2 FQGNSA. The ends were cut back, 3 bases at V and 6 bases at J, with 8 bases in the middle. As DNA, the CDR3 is TGTGCCAGCAGCTTTAGAGGGGCCGGGGAGCTGTTTTTT. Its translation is CASSFRGAGELFF.